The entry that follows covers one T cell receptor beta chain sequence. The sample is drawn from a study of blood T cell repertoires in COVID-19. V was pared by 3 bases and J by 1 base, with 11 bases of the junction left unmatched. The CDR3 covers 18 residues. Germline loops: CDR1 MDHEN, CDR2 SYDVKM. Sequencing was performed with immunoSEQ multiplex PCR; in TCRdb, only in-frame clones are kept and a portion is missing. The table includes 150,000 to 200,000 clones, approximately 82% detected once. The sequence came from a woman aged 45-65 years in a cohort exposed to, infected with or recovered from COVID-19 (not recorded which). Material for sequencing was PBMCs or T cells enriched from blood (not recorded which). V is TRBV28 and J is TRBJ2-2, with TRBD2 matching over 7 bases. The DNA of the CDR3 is TGTGCCAGCAGTTTTTTGTTCCTCGGCGGGGGGAACACCGGGGAGCTGTTTTTT. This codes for CASSFLFLGGGNTGELFF.